This passage covers 7 T cell receptor beta chains from one sample sequenced in a study of blood T cell repertoires in COVID-19. Clones were sequenced by immunoSEQ multiplex PCR, and TCRdb holds only the in-frame ones, with some missing. Of 55,000 to 70,000 clones listed, roughly 86% were seen once; the top ten hold over 4%. The sample comprised peripheral blood. The receptors originated from a man aged 50 or older with acute or convalescent COVID-19.

The chain is built from TRBV2 and TRBJ1-5; TRBD1 matches 7 bases. This CDR3 has 14 residues. V lost 6 bases to trimming and J lost 1 base; unmatched junction nucleotides: 3. Per germline, CDR1 SNHLY and CDR2 FYNNEI. In DNA form, the CDR3 reads TGTGCCAGCAGGACAGGGCTGAGCAATCAGCCCCAGCATTTT. Amino acids: CASRTGLSNQPQHF.

The V and J genes are TRBV29-1 and TRBJ1-2; a possible D gene is TRBD1 (6 bases). Deletions cut 7 bases from V and 4 bases from J, with 16 bases between. The CDR3 loop spans 13 amino acids. From germline, CDR1 is SQVTM and CDR2 ANQGSEA. CDR3 sequence: CSAGRQGSYGYTF. The CDR3 DNA is TGCAGCGCCGGAAGGCAGGGGTCCTATGGCTACACCTTC.

The V call is TRBV2, the J call TRBJ1-4; 7 nucleotides agree with TRBD1. Germline V gene data show CDR1 as SNHLY and CDR2 as FYNNEI. Trimming took 4 bases from V and 0 from J; bases not matched to a gene: 2. This CDR3 region has 15 residues. As DNA, the CDR3 is TGTGCCAGCAGTGTTCAGGGGGCAACTAATGAAAAACTGTTTTTT. Its protein is CASSVQGATNEKLFF.

The chain combines TRBV29-1 with TRBJ2-2; D is perhaps TRBD2 (7 bases). Trimming shortened V by 5 bases and J by 5 bases, and 15 bases separated the two germline ends. In germline, CDR1 is SQVTM, CDR2 ANQGSEA. This CDR3 contains 14 residues. The CDR3 spells CSVTRGARTGELFF. The CDR3 DNA reads as TGCAGCGTTACCCGGGGGGCGCGAACCGGGGAGCTGTTTTTT.

The rearrangement uses TRBV11-2 and TRBJ2-7, with D unresolved. Germline lookup yields CDR1 SGHAT and CDR2 FQNNGV. Trimming cost V 2 bases and J 0 bases, with 8 bases left between them. The CDR3 has 14 residues. CDR3 protein: CASSLLRSSYEQYF. CDR3 DNA sequence: TGTGCCAGCAGCTTATTACGGAGCTCCTACGAGCAGTACTTC.

This CDR3 reads CASSLGGSMDTEAFF. CDR3 coding DNA: TGTGCCAGCAGCTTGGGAGGTAGCATGGACACTGAAGCTTTCTTT. The chain has TRBV5-4 and TRBJ1-1; D not certain. Germline CDR1 is SGHNT and CDR2 is YYREEE (reference sequence). The CDR3 runs 15 residues. Trimming cost V 0 bases and J 3 bases, with 12 bases left between them.

V gene TRBV5-1 combines with J gene TRBJ2-7; 10 nucleotides align to TRBD1. The CDR3 runs to 14 residues. After removal of 4 bases from V and 6 bases from J, the junction contained 7 bases not matched to a gene. Germline values: CDR1 SGHRS, CDR2 YFSETQ. CDR3 coding DNA: TGCGCCAGCAGCCTTGGGACAGGGGCTCTCGAGCAGTACTTC. This translates into CASSLGTGALEQYF.